This passage covers 18 T cell receptor beta chains from one sample sequenced in a study of blood T cells in healthy people across ages. A second PCR of roughly 7 to 11 cycles used a sample-barcoded 5' primer and a J-beta primer mix. TCRdb passed the 5' RACE reads through MiXCR, listing each CDR3 protein once. This sample has 800,000 to 950,000 distinct CDR3 sequences, with about 29% found just once. In addition, the sample was reused for a study of T cells of mothers and their children.

The sequenced material came from blood. All receptors derive from a woman aged 40-49 years in good health.

The chain joins TRBV6-5 to TRBJ2-7; no reliable D call. Germline CDR1 and CDR2: MNHEY and SVGAGI. The CDR3 extends over 15 amino acids. V was cut by 5 bases and J by 0 bases, with 14 bases left in between. The CDR3 is CASSPLDSGSYEQYF. The CDR3 DNA sequence: TGTGCCAGCAGTCCTCTTGACTCGGGCTCCTACGAGCAGTACTTC.

This chain links TRBV27 with TRBJ1-2; D perhaps matches TRBD1 (6 bases). The V end was cut by 6 bases, the J end by 0 bases, with 11 bases between. CDR1 and CDR2 from the germline V gene are MNHEY and SMNVEV (reference sequence). The CDR3 totals 14 residues. The CDR3 DNA sequence: TGTGCCAGCAGACCTACAGGGACTAACTATGGCTACACCTTC. Translating gives CASRPTGTNYGYTF.

The chain has TRBV20-1 and TRBJ2-1; the D call may be TRBD1 or TRBD2 (6 bases each). The J call may not be correct, given that the DNA end is closer to TRBJ2-7. Looked up from germline, CDR1 is DFQATT and CDR2 is SNEGSKA (reference sequence). The CDR3 is 16 amino acids. The CDR3 loop is CSATLRGLLSYNEQYF. As DNA, the CDR3 is TGCAGTGCTACCCTTCGGGGGCTTCTGTCCTACAATGAGCAGTACTTC.

Note on this clonotype: One end of the junction fails to match germline, which may point to a read error. This chain joins TRBV5-1 and TRBJ2-6; D possibly corresponds to TRBD2 (7 bases). CDR3 length: 18 amino acids. CDR1 is SGHRS, CDR2 YFSETQ, per germline. CDR3 coding DNA: TGCGCCGGCAGCTTTGGGGGGGGCCTACTCTCTGGGGCCAACGTCCTGACTTTC. As protein: CAGSFGGGLLSGANVLTF.

V usage is TRBV13 and J usage is TRBJ1-1, with D tentatively TRBD1 (5 bases). The V gene's germline CDR1 is PRHDT and CDR2 FYEKMQ (reference sequence). The CDR3 is 13 residues long. Trimming left V 5 bases short and J 7 bases short, with 14 bases between. CDR3 nucleotide sequence: TGTGCCAGCAGCCACGGGGACGGGAGTGAAGCTTTCTTT. This codes for CASSHGDGSEAFF. Full variable domain (rest looked up from reference TRBV13 and TRBJ1-1): AAGVIQSPRHLIKEKRETATLKCYPIPRHDTVYWYQQGPGQDPQFLISFYEKMQSDKGSIPDRFSAQQFSDYHSELNMSSLELGDSALYFCASSHGDGSEAFFGQGTRLTVV.

This chain joins TRBV10-3 and TRBJ1-2, with D perhaps TRBD1 (5 bases). CDR1 and CDR2 (germline): ENHRY, SYGVKD. The CDR3 sequence is 15 residues long. V lost 7 bases and J 1 base, leaving 16 bases between the germline ends. The CDR3 coding sequence is TGTGCCATCACTGACAGCACCATCCGTAACTATGGCTACACCTTC. Translated, it gives CAITDSTIRNYGYTF.

In its sample, this clonotype was seen a few times. The chain is built from TRBV7-2 and TRBJ1-1; 7 bases are shared with TRBD1. Germline assignment: CDR1 SGHTA and CDR2 FQGNSA. CDR3 size: 14 residues. Germline trimming cut 1 base from V and 8 bases from J; bases unmatched to any gene: 7. CDR3 residues: CASSLVFKGAEAFF. The CDR3 DNA reads TGTGCCAGCAGCTTAGTATTTAAGGGGGCGGAAGCTTTCTTT.

This clonotype showed up many times. The chain employs TRBV29-1 and TRBJ1-1, with unresolved D. The ends were cut back, 7 bases at V and 4 bases at J, with 16 bases in the middle. Germline V lookup: CDR1 SQVTM, CDR2 ANQGSEA. The length of the CDR3 is 13 residues. CDR3 coding DNA: TGCAGCGCTGTGACGAATGCGGGCACTGAAGCTTTCTTT. This translates into CSAVTNAGTEAFF. Together with reference TRBV29-1 and TRBJ1-1, the CDR3 gives the full variable domain: SAVISQKPSRDICQRGTSLTIQCQVDSQVTMMFWYRQQPGQSLTLIATANQGSEATYESGFVIDKFPISRPNLTFSTLTVSNMSPEDSSIYLCSAVTNAGTEAFFGQGTRLTVV.

This clonotype was counted a single time. One base away lies a much larger clone, so this may be a sequencing read error. The chain combines TRBV7-6 with TRBJ2-7; the match to TRBD2 covers 8 bases. The better agreement between TRBJ2-5 and the DNA end casts doubt on the J call. CDR3 size: 14 residues. CDR1 SGHVS and CDR2 FNYEAQ come from the germline V gene. The CDR3 nucleotides are TGTGTCAGCAGCTTAGTAGCGGGGAAGGAGACCCAGTACTTC. Residues: CVSSLVAGKETQYF.

The chain couples TRBV6-6 to TRBJ2-7, with 14 positions matching TRBD2. The CDR3 loop spans 16 amino acids. V lost 6 bases, J lost 2 bases, and 6 bases stayed unmatched. Germline lookup yields CDR1 MNHNY and CDR2 SVGAGI (reference sequence). The DNA for the CDR3 is TGTGCCAGCAGCCGTGGACTAGCGGGGGGTGCCTACGAGCAGTACTTC. Amino acids: CASSRGLAGGAYEQYF.

As for this clonotype: A single base separates this from a much larger clone, so it may be a read error. The V call is TRBV6-5, the J call TRBJ2-3, with a tentative D call TRBD2 (6 bases). CDR3 length equals 15 residues. Germline lookup yields CDR1 MNHEY and CDR2 SVGAGI. The CDR3 is CACSSLGLSTDTQYF. CDR3 bases: TGTGCCTGCAGTTCCCTTGGACTAAGCACAGATACGCAGTATTTT.

In this sample, this clonotype turned up once. Here the CDR3 reads CASSTGQGATDTQYF. As DNA, the CDR3 is TGTGCCAGCAGCACAGGACAGGGGGCCACAGATACGCAGTATTTT. The chain links TRBV7-2 to TRBJ2-3; TRBD1 matches 11 bases. The V and J ends lost 5 bases and 2 bases, in that order; junction bases with no gene match: 3. The CDR3 length is 15 residues. The germline V gene has CDR1 SGHTA and CDR2 FQGNSA.

Details on this clonotype: A much more abundant neighbour one base away suggests this may be a read error. The chain uses TRBV6-5 and TRBJ2-7; possible D gene TRBD1, 6 bases. The germline V gene has CDR1 MNHEY and CDR2 SVGAGI. The CDR3 runs 14 residues. V lost 7 bases and J lost 3, with 16 bases in between. CDR3 in amino acids: CASNTRQENYEQYF. In DNA, the CDR3 is TGTGCCAGCAACACCCGACAGGAGAACTACGAGCAGTACTTC.

This clonotype has at least ten counts. The CDR3 loop is CASSLWSNSYEQYF. The CDR3 coding sequence is TGTGCCAGCAGTTTATGGTCAAATTCCTACGAGCAGTACTTC. V is TRBV27 and J is TRBJ2-7; D gene uncertain. Germline V gene sequence: CDR1 MNHEY, CDR2 SMNVEV (reference sequence). V was shortened by 1 base and J by 1 base, with 8 bases between the two germline ends. The CDR3 loop spans 14 amino acids.

Ten or more counts support this clonotype. The chain combines TRBV13 with TRBJ2-1, with 14 bases identical to TRBD2. The germline CDR1 and CDR2 sequences are PRHDT and FYEKMQ (reference sequence). Trimming took 5 bases from V and 0 from J; bases not matched to a gene: 9. The CDR3 is made up of 19 amino acids. This CDR3 reads CASSTKTGTSGGSYNEQFF. In nucleotides, the CDR3 is TGTGCCAGCAGCACTAAGACCGGGACTAGCGGGGGCTCCTACAATGAGCAGTTCTTC.

V and J are TRBV12-3 or TRBV12-4 and TRBJ1-3, with a tentative D call TRBD1 (6 bases). The CDR3 totals 15 residues. V was clipped by 5 bases and J by 4 bases, with 15 bases between them. The CDR3 sequence is CASSRSGGPGNTIYF. The DNA of the CDR3 is TGTGCCAGCAGTCGAAGTGGGGGGCCCGGAAACACCATATATTTT.

V gene TRBV5-1 combines with J gene TRBJ2-3, with D hard to call. CDR1 SGHRS and CDR2 YFSETQ come from the germline V gene. This CDR3 has 16 amino acids. Deletions cut 6 bases from V and 0 bases from J, with 17 bases between. The CDR3 is CASTSWSGKSTDTQYF. The CDR3 DNA sequence: TGCGCCAGCACCTCTTGGTCAGGAAAGAGCACAGATACGCAGTATTTT.

At least ten counts were recorded for this clonotype. This chain links TRBV15 with TRBJ2-7, with D possibly matching TRBD2 (5 bases). CDR3 length equals 14 residues. Germline CDR1 LNHNV, CDR2 YYDKDF (reference sequence). Trimming removed 1 base at V and 6 bases at J, with 13 bases between. CDR3 amino acids: CATSRADGVGEQYF. CDR3 DNA sequence: TGTGCCACCAGCAGAGCCGACGGGGTTGGCGAGCAGTACTTC.